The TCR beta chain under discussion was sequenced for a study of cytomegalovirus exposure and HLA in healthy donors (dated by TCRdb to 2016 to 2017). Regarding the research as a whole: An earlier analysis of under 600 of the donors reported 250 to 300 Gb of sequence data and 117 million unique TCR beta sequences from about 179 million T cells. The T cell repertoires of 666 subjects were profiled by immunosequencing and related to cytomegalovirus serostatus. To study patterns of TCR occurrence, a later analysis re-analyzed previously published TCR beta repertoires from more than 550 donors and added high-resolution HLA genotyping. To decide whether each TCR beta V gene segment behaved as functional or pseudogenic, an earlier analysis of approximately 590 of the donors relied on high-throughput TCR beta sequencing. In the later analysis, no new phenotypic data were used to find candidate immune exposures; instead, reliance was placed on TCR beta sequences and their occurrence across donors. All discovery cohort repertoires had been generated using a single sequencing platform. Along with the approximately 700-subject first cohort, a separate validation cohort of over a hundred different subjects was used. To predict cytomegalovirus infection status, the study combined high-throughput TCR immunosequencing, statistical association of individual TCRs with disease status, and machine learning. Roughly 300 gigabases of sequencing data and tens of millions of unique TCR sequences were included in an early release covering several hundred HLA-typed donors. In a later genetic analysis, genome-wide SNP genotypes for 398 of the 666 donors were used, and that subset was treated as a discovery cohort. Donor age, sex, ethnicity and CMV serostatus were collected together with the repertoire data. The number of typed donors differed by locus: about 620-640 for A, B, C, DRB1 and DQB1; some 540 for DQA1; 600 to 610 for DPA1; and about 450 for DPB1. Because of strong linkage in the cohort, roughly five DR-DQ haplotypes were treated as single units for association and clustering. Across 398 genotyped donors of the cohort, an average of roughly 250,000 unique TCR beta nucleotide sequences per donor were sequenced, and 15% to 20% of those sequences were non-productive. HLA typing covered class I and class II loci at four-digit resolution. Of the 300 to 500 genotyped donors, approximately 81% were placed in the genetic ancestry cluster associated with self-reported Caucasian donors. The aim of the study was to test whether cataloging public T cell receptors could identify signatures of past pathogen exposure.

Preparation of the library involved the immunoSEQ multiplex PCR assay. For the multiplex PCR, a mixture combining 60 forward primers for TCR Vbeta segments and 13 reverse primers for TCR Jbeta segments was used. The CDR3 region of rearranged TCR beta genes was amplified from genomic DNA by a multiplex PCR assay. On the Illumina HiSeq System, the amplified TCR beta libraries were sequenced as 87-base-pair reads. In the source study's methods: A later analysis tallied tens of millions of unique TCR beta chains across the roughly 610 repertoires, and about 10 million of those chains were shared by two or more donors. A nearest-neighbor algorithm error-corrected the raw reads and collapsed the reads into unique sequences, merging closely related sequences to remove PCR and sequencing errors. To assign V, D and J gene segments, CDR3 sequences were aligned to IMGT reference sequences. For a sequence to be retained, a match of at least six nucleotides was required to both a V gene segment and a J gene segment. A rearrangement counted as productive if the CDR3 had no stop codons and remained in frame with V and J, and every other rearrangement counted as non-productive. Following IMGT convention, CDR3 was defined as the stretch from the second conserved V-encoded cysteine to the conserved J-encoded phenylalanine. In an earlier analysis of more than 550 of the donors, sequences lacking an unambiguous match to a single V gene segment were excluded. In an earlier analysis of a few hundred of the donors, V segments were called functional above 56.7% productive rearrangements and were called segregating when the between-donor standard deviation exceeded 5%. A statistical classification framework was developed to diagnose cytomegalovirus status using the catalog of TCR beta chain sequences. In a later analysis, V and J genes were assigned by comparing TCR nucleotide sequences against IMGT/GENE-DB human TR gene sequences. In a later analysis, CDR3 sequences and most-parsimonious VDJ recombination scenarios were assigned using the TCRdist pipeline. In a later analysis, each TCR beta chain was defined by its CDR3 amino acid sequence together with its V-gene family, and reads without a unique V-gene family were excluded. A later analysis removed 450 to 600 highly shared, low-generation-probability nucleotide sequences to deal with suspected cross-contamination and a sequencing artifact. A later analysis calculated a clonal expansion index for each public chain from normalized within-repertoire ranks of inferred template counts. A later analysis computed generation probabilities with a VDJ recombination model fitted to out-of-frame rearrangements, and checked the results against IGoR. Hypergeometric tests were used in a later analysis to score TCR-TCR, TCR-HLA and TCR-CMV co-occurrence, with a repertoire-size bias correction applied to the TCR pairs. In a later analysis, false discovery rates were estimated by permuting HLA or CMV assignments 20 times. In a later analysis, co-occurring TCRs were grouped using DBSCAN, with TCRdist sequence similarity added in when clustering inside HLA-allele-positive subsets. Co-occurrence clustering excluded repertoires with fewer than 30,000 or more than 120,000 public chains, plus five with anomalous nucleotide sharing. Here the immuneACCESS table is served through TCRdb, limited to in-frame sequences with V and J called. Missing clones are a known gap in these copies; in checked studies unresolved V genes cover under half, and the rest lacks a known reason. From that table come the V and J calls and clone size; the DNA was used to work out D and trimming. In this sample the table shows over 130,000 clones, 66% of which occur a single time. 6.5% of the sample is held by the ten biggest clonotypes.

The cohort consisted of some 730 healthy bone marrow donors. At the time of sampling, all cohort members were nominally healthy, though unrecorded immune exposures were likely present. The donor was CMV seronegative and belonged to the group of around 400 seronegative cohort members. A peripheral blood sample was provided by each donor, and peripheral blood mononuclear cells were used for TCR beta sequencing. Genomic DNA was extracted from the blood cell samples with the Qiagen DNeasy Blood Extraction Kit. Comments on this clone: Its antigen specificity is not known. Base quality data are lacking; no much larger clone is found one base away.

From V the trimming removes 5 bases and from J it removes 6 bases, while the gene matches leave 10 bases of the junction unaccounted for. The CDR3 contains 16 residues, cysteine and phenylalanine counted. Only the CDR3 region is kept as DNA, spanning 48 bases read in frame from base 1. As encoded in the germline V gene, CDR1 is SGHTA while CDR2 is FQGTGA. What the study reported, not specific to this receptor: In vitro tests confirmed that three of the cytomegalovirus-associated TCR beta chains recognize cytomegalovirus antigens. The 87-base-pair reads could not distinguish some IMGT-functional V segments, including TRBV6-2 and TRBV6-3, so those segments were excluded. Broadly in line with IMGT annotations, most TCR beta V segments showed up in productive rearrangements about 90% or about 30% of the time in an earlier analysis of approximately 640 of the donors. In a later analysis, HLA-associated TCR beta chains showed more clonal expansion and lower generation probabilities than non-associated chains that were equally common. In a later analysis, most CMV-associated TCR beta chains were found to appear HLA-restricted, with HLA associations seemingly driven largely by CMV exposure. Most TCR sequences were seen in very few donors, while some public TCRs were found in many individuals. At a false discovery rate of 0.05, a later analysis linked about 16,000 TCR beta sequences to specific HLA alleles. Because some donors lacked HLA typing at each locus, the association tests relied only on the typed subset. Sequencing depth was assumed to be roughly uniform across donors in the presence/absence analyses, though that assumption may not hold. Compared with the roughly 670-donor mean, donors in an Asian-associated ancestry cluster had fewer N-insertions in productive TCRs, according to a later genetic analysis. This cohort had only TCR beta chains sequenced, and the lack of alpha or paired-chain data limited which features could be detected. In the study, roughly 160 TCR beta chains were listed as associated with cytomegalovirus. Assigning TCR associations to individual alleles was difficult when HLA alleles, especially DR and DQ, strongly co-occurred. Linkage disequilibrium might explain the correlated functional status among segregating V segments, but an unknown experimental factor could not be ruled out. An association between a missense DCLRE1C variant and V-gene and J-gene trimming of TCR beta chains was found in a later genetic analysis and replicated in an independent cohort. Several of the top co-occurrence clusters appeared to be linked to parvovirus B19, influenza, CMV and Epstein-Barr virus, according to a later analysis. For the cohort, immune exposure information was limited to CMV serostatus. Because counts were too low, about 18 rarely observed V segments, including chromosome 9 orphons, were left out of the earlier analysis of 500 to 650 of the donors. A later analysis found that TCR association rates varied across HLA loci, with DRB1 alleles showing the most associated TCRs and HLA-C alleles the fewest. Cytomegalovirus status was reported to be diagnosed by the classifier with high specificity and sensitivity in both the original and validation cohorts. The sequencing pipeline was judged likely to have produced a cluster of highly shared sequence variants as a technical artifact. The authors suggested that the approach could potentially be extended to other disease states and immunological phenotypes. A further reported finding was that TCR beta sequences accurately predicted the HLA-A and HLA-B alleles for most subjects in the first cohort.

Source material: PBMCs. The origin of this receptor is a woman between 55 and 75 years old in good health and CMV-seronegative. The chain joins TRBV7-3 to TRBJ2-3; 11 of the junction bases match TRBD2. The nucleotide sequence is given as TGTGCCAGCAGCCCCTTCGTAGCGGGGGGGCGGGATACGCAGTATTTT. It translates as CASSPFVAGGRDTQYF.